This TCR beta chain was recovered during a study of OX40 agonist ivuxolimab in advanced cancers. The repertoire was sequenced with immunoSEQ multiplex PCR; TCRdb's copy has only in-frame clones and lacks some. The sample has roughly 70,000 clones; 90% are singletons. In the case of this clone: Its antigen remains unknown.

Study findings and constraints: The authors did not determine the antigen specificity of the expanded peripheral T cells. Clonal expansion by week 6 occurred in CD4+ and CD8+ blood T cells (at 0.1 to 3.0 mg/kg).

The specimen comprised CD4+ or CD8+ T cells sorted from blood, sampled in a trial of the OX40 agonist ivuxolimab. The receptor comes from an adult with an advanced solid tumor such as melanoma, head and neck, liver or kidney cancer.

This CDR3 reads CASSSLTSGRGWNTQYF. DNA of the CDR3: TGTGCCAGCAGTTCGCTGACTAGCGGGAGAGGGTGGAATACGCAGTATTTT. The V and J genes are TRBV28 and TRBJ2-3; 12 nucleotides match TRBD2. V was pared by 4 bases and J by 7 bases, with 12 bases of the junction left unmatched. This CDR3 spans 17 amino acids. Germline CDR1 is MDHEN and CDR2 is SYDVKM.